The 20 T cell receptor beta chains in this list originate from one sample, sequenced in a study of radiation and T cells in renal cell carcinoma. As to time point: baseline pretreatment blood. Documented treatment: 15 Gy SBRT to primary tumor, nephrectomy 4 weeks later. Method: immunoSEQ multiplex PCR; TCRdb's copy keeps in-frame clones and lacks some. The sample gives tens of thousands of clones, 82% of which show up once; roughly 6.8% is in the top ten. The sequencing used blood, collected from a patient whose treatment included radiotherapy and nephrectomy. The origin of the receptors is a man aged 60 to 69 with renal cell carcinoma.

The rearrangement links TRBV5-4 to TRBJ2-7; 9 bases map to TRBD1. This CDR3 spans 17 amino acids. V lost 0 bases to trimming and J lost 3 bases; unmatched junction nucleotides: 10. Germline assignment: CDR1 SGHNT and CDR2 YYREEE (reference sequence). CDR3 sequence: CASSLGPTGGFGYEQYF. CDR3 nucleotides: TGTGCCAGCAGCTTGGGGCCGACAGGGGGGTTTGGCTACGAGCAGTACTTC.

This clone turned up a few times. The chain has TRBV6-1 and TRBJ2-1, with 13 bases fitting TRBD2. Germline trimming cut 4 bases from V and 10 bases from J; bases unmatched to any gene: 13. Germline values: CDR1 MNHNS, CDR2 SASEGT. The length of the CDR3 is 17 residues. The CDR3 is CASSAPGLAGLDREQFF. The CDR3 region has the DNA TGTGCCAGCAGTGCGCCGGGACTAGCGGGGTTGGACCGCGAGCAGTTCTTC.

As regards this clone: The junction shows a germline mismatch at one end, possibly a read error. The chain recombines TRBV28 with TRBJ2-7; 7 nucleotides agree with TRBD1. Germline lookup yields CDR1 MDHEN and CDR2 SYDVKM. The CDR3 runs to 13 residues. This CDR3 is CASSLNRGQIKHF. The CDR3 DNA is TGTGCCAGCAGTTTGAACAGGGGCCAGATTAAGCACTTC.

The V and J genes are TRBV10-2 and TRBJ2-7, with D unclear. The length of the CDR3 is 13 residues. Looked up from germline, CDR1 is WSHSY and CDR2 is SAAADI. V lost 0 bases, J lost 9 bases, and 12 bases lay in between. The CDR3 DNA reads TGCGCCAGCAGTGAGTCTGAGCGAGTTGGGCAGTACTTC. Translated, it gives CASSESERVGQYF.

This clone was seen a single time. The chain carries TRBV29-1 and TRBJ1-1; tentatively, D is TRBD1 (5 bases). The germline CDR1 and CDR2 sequences are SQVTM and ANQGSEA. Trimming shortened V by 7 bases and J by 1 base, and 13 bases separated the two germline ends. The CDR3 totals 13 residues. The CDR3 protein is CSASTTENTEAFF. The CDR3 DNA reads as TGCAGCGCTTCAACGACAGAGAACACTGAAGCTTTCTTT.

This clone occurred once. The V gene is TRBV9, the J gene TRBJ2-5; 7 bases line up with TRBD2. Germline CDR1 SGDLS, CDR2 YYNGEE. V lost 4 bases, J lost 3 bases, and 21 bases stayed unmatched. There are 19 residues in the CDR3. This CDR3 is CASSIGQGRAGAGKETQYF. In DNA form, the CDR3 reads TGTGCCAGCAGCATCGGGCAGGGCCGGGCCGGAGCGGGGAAAGAGACCCAGTACTTC.

The chain recombines TRBV13 with TRBJ2-1; 12 bases are a match to TRBD1. This CDR3 is built from 14 residues. CDR1 PRHDT and CDR2 FYEKMQ come from the germline V gene (reference sequence). Trimming at V came to 5 bases and at J to 8 bases, leaving 4 bases not matched to a gene. CDR3 region: CASSTGTGGDEQFF. CDR3 sequence (DNA): TGTGCCAGCAGCACCGGGACAGGGGGCGATGAGCAGTTCTTC.

The chain recombines TRBV27 with TRBJ1-4; TRBD1 aligns across 7 bases. Trimming removed 0 bases from V and 6 bases from J; junction bases left unmatched: 4. The germline V gene has CDR1 MNHEY and CDR2 SMNVEV (reference sequence). This CDR3 is built from 15 residues. This chain's CDR3 is CASSLSGTAYEKLFF. As DNA, the CDR3 is TGTGCCAGCAGTTTATCCGGGACAGCGTATGAAAAACTGTTTTTT.

This clone showed up just once. The rearrangement links TRBV19 to TRBJ2-6, with 8 bases fitting TRBD1. The germline V gene has CDR1 LNHDA and CDR2 SQIVND (reference sequence). The CDR3 contains 19 residues. Trimming removed 4 bases from V and 0 bases from J; junction bases left unmatched: 11. CDR3 nucleotide sequence: TGTGCCAGTAGTACACATGGACAGGGACCCCCCTCTGGGGCCAACGTCCTGACTTTC. Translated: CASSTHGQGPPSGANVLTF.

The chain employs TRBV28 and TRBJ1-1, with D hard to call. Germline V lookup: CDR1 MDHEN, CDR2 SYDVKM. Trimming pared 3 bases from V and 8 bases from J, leaving 7 bases between. The CDR3 loop spans 11 amino acids. CDR3 in DNA: TGTGCCAGCAGTTTTTCGGGAGAAGCTTTCTTT. Protein: CASSFSGEAFF. The complete variable domain, with remaining parts taken from reference TRBV28 and TRBJ1-1, reads DVKVTQSSRYLVKRTGEKVFLECVQDMDHENMFWYRQDPGLGLRLIYFSYDVKMKEKGDIPEGYSVSREKKERFSLILESASTNQTSMYLCASSFSGEAFFGQGTRLTVV.

This clone has a handful of counts. This chain uses TRBV27 with TRBJ1-2, with D perhaps TRBD1 (6 bases). Trimming took 2 bases from V and 2 from J, leaving 12 bases between them. Germline V gene lookup returns CDR1 MNHEY and CDR2 SMNVEV (reference sequence). This CDR3 is 15 amino acids long. The CDR3 DNA is TGTGCCAGCAGTTTAAGTACAGGGAGGAACTATGGCTACACCTTC. As protein: CASSLSTGRNYGYTF.

V and J are TRBV27 and TRBJ2-3; TRBD1 aligns across 10 bases. V gave up 5 bases and J gave up 5 bases; unmatched junction bases: 4. Germline V gene sequence: CDR1 MNHEY, CDR2 SMNVEV (reference sequence). This CDR3 is built from 14 residues. CDR3 in DNA: TGTGCCAGCAGTATAGGGACAGGGGAAGATACGCAGTATTTT. Protein: CASSIGTGEDTQYF.

The chain recombines TRBV28 with TRBJ2-7; 8 nucleotides align to TRBD1. V lost 6 bases to trimming and J lost 7 bases; unmatched junction nucleotides: 17. From germline, CDR1 is MDHEN and CDR2 SYDVKM. The CDR3 length is 16 residues. The CDR3 here is CASSRSQTGGTGEQYF. The DNA for the CDR3 is TGTGCCAGCAGCCGTTCCCAAACAGGGGGAACGGGAGAGCAGTACTTC.

The chain recombines TRBV28 with TRBJ2-1; 7 bases are a match to TRBD2. Germline-derived CDR1 and CDR2 are MDHEN and SYDVKM. The ends lost 2 bases at V and 0 bases at J; junction bases unmatched: 7. The CDR3 extends over 17 amino acids. The CDR3 DNA follows: TGTGCCAGCAGTTTAATCCGGGGGGAGAGCTCCTACAATGAGCAGTTCTTC. Protein product: CASSLIRGESSYNEQFF.

The V gene is TRBV4-1, the J gene TRBJ1-3; 7 bases are shared with TRBD1. V trimming: 1 base; J trimming: 6 bases; junction bases outside the gene matches: 6. CDR1 MGHRA and CDR2 YSYEKL come from the germline V gene. CDR3 length: 15 amino acids. The CDR3 region is CASSQGQGMVNTIYF. The CDR3 coding sequence is TGCGCCAGCAGCCAAGGACAGGGAATGGTAAACACCATATATTTT.

The chain couples TRBV19 to TRBJ1-1; possible D gene TRBD1, 5 bases. The CDR3 covers 16 residues. CDR1 and CDR2 (germline): LNHDA, SQIVND (reference sequence). V lost 1 base, J lost 2 bases, and 14 bases lay in between. The CDR3 is CASSIARGSTNTEAFF. In DNA, the CDR3 is TGTGCCAGTAGTATAGCTCGGGGGTCCACTAACACTGAAGCTTTCTTT. The variable domain in full, completed from reference TRBV19 and TRBJ1-1, reads DGGITQSPKYLFRKEGQNVTLSCEQNLNHDAMYWYRQDPGQGLRLIYYSQIVNDFQKGDIAEGYSVSREKKESFPLTVTSAQKNPTAFYLCASSIARGSTNTEAFFGQGTRLTVV.

The V call is TRBV5-6, the J call TRBJ2-3; no clear D gene. The germline V gene has CDR1 SGHDT and CDR2 YYEEEE. Trimming cost V 0 bases and J 2 bases, with 10 bases left between them. This CDR3 is 15 amino acids long. The CDR3 DNA reads as TGTGCCAGCAGCTTGGCCCAGGTCTCCACAGATACGCAGTATTTT. This translates into CASSLAQVSTDTQYF.

The genes are TRBV28 and TRBJ2-1; 10 bases map to TRBD2. Germline values: CDR1 MDHEN, CDR2 SYDVKM. The V gene end was trimmed by 3 bases and the J gene end by 10 bases; junction bases not matched to a gene: 6. This CDR3 comprises 14 residues. DNA of the CDR3: TGTGCCAGCAGTTTGGGGCTAGCGGGAGTCGAGCAGTTCTTC. It is translated as CASSLGLAGVEQFF.

The rearrangement links TRBV25-1 to TRBJ1-4; possibly TRBD1 for D (5 bases). Between the trimmed V and J ends, which lost 1 base and 6 bases, there was a span of 12 bases. This CDR3 is built from 15 residues. Per germline, CDR1 MGHDK and CDR2 SYGVNS. The CDR3 nucleotides are TGTGCCAGCAGTGAATCGGGCAGGGATTATGAAAAACTGTTTTTT. This encodes CASSESGRDYEKLFF.

The V and J genes are TRBV5-4 and TRBJ2-4; D possibly corresponds to TRBD2 (7 bases). The CDR3 sequence is 14 residues long. V was cut by 4 bases and J by 7 bases, with 15 bases left in between. Germline loops: CDR1 SGHNT, CDR2 YYREEE (reference sequence). The CDR3: CASSTGGRGNIQYF. In DNA, the CDR3 is TGTGCCAGCAGCACCGGAGGGAGGGGGAACATTCAGTACTTC.